This TCR beta chain was observed in a study of CD8+ T cells in alopecia areata. Notes on the study in general: Scalp clonality, along with expanded CD8+ clones among the top 100, was significantly decreased by tofacitinib.

Note on this clone: The antigen is unknown.

Extraction and reverse transcription of RNA yielded cDNA as the sequencing template. Assay used: immunoSEQ multiplex PCR; TCRdb lists only in-frame clones, some missing. The repertoire consists of roughly 190,000 clones, with under 80% occurring once and the leading ten covering approximately 1.3%. The germline gives CDR1 LNHDA, CDR2 SQIVND (reference sequence). This CDR3 comprises 15 residues. Trimming pared 6 bases from V and 3 bases from J, leaving 17 bases between. The treatment was: oral pan-JAK inhibitor, 5-10 mg twice daily. Punch biopsies of lesional scalp, plus peripheral blood, were taken from alopecia areata patients.

The specimen was CD4+ T cells sorted from blood, collected around week 50, from a patient treated with tofacitinib. This chain joins TRBV19 and TRBJ1-2; D is uncertain. The sequence was collected from a human donor with alopecia areata. The CDR3 loop reads CASSTVRGKDYGYTF. The CDR3, as DNA: TGTGCCAGTAGCACCGTTCGGGGTAAGGACTATGGCTACACCTTC.